The 27 T cell receptor beta chains below come from one sample, sequenced in a study of Ad26.COV2.S vaccination and SARS-CoV-2 variants. Clones were sequenced by immunoSEQ multiplex PCR, and TCRdb holds only the in-frame ones, with some missing. The data show about 350,000 clones, about 86% seen once. The treatment is: roughly 18 received Ad26.COV2.S at low or high dose, single or two shots; roughly five received placebo; per-sample allocation not given. Repertoires come from day 63 after the first vaccine or placebo injection. The sample in question was peripheral blood, obtained in a trial of Ad26.COV2.S vaccine versus placebo. These receptors were taken from a person between 18 and 65 years old who received the Ad26.COV2.S COVID-19 vaccine or a placebo.

The rearrangement joins TRBV2 to TRBJ1-6, with a possible D match to TRBD1 (6 bases). Germline CDR1 reads SNHLY; CDR2 reads FYNNEI. V lost 5 bases and J 0 bases, leaving 11 bases between the germline ends. The CDR3 totals 16 residues. CDR3 loop: CASSRDKSSYNSPLHF. The CDR3, as DNA: TGTGCCAGCAGTAGGGACAAGAGCTCCTATAATTCACCCCTCCACTTT.

J is TRBJ2-1 and V is TRBV28; unclear D gene. Germline V gene data show CDR1 as MDHEN and CDR2 as SYDVKM. V was trimmed by 6 bases and J by 5 bases, leaving 17 bases between them. The CDR3 has 15 amino acids. CDR3 loop: CASSPRRTLDNEQFF. In DNA, the CDR3 is TGTGCCAGCAGCCCCAGGCGGACCTTAGACAATGAGCAGTTCTTC.

V and J are TRBV12-3 or TRBV12-4 and TRBJ2-1, with a tentative D call TRBD2 (6 bases). CDR3 length: 12 residues. V was pared by 5 bases and J by 15 bases, with 17 bases between. The CDR3: CASSINPAGPFF. DNA of the CDR3: TGTGCCAGCAGTATTAACCCCGCGGGGCCGTTCTTC.

The chain uses TRBV10-1 and TRBJ2-7; 11 bases agree with TRBD2. J was trimmed by 2 bases and V by 6 bases; bases with no gene match: 3. This CDR3 has 14 residues. Germline V CDR1 and CDR2: WNHNN, SYGVQD (reference sequence). CDR3 nucleotide sequence: TGCGCCAGCAGCCCGACTAGCGGGACCTACGAGCAGTACTTC. Amino acid sequence: CASSPTSGTYEQYF.

The chain combines TRBV3-1 (or the pseudogene TRBV3-2) with TRBJ1-6, with no clear D. CDR1 and CDR2 (germline): LGHDT, YNNKEL (reference sequence). The CDR3 is 12 amino acids. V was trimmed by 0 bases and J by 9 bases, leaving 3 bases between them. CDR3: CASSQESSPLHF. Written as DNA, the CDR3 is TGTGCCAGCAGCCAAGAGAGTTCACCCCTCCACTTT.

The chain employs TRBV6-5 and TRBJ2-1, with D unresolved. There are 13 residues in the CDR3. Trimming left V 7 bases short and J 3 bases short, with 10 bases between. Germline V gene lookup returns CDR1 MNHEY and CDR2 SVGAGI. DNA of the CDR3: TGTGCCAGCACCCCGGACGGCTACAATGAGCAGTTCTTC. Its translation: CASTPDGYNEQFF.

The V call is TRBV10-1, the J call TRBJ2-3, with 7 bases identical to TRBD1. The V segment lost 11 bases and the J segment 4 bases; nucleotides outside the gene matches: 9. Germline assignment: CDR1 WNHNN and CDR2 SYGVQD (reference sequence). The length of the CDR3 is 13 residues. CDR3 in amino acids: CAARDSPADTQYF. The CDR3 DNA sequence: TGCGCCGCCCGGGACAGCCCGGCAGATACGCAGTATTTT.

This clone was seen repeatedly, ten times or more. The chain joins TRBV1 to TRBJ2-2; the listed D gene, TRBD2, was not tested against the DNA. TRBV1 is a listed pseudogene. This CDR3 is 16 amino acids long. CDR3 in amino acids: CTSSQDRTSNTGELFF. The CDR3 DNA is TGCACCAGCAGCCAAGATAGGACTAGCAACACCGGGGAGCTGTTTTTT.

The V call is TRBV6-5, the J call TRBJ1-2; 7 bases match TRBD1. The CDR3 contains 14 residues. The V gene end was trimmed by 8 bases and the J gene end by 1 base; junction bases not matched to a gene: 7. Germline CDR1 is MNHEY and CDR2 is SVGAGI. The CDR3 spells CASFRGGVNYGYTF. In nucleotides, the CDR3 is TGTGCCAGCTTCAGGGGGGGAGTTAACTATGGCTACACCTTC.

A remark on this clone: The same CDR3 can be traced to other DNA sequences in this sample. CDR3 in amino acids: CASSPDYSNQPQHF. Here the CDR3 DNA reads TGTGCCAGCAGCCCAGATTATAGCAATCAGCCCCAGCATTTT. The chain has TRBV28 and TRBJ1-5; D is ambiguous. V gave up 6 bases and J gave up 0 bases, with 9 bases separating them. Germline CDR1 is MDHEN and CDR2 is SYDVKM. The CDR3 runs 14 residues. The full variable domain, rest sourced from reference TRBV28 and TRBJ1-5, is DVKVTQSSRYLVKRTGEKVFLECVQDMDHENMFWYRQDPGLGLRLIYFSYDVKMKEKGDIPEGYSVSREKKERFSLILESASTNQTSMYLCASSPDYSNQPQHFGDGTRLSIL.

The chain is built from TRBV24-1 and TRBJ2-3, with a weak D call TRBD1 (6 bases). This CDR3 is built from 15 residues. Trimming shortened V by 1 base and J by 2 bases, and 9 bases separated the two germline ends. CDR1 is KGHDR, CDR2 SFDVKD, per germline. CDR3 amino acids: CATSDFRGNTDTQYF. The CDR3 DNA is TGTGCCACCAGTGATTTCAGGGGAAACACAGATACGCAGTATTTT.

The chain joins TRBV4-1 to TRBJ1-6; the D gene is possibly TRBD1 (6 bases). Trimming took 1 base from V and 4 from J, leaving 11 bases between them. Per germline, CDR1 MGHRA and CDR2 YSYEKL. This CDR3 spans 16 amino acids. The CDR3 loop reads CASSQVRDKYNSPLHF. Written as DNA, the CDR3 is TGCGCCAGCAGCCAAGTCCGGGACAAATATAATTCACCCCTCCACTTT.

This sequence joins TRBV28 and TRBJ2-5; no clear D. The CDR3 has 11 amino acids. V lost 5 bases and J lost 4, with 5 bases in between. Germline CDR1 reads MDHEN; CDR2 reads SYDVKM. The CDR3 region has the DNA TGTGCCAGCAGTACCAGAGAGACCCAGTACTTC. Its protein product is CASSTRETQYF.

V gene TRBV3-1 (or the pseudogene TRBV3-2) combines with J gene TRBJ2-1; D is unclear. V was cut by 4 bases and J by 9 bases, with 13 bases left in between. Germline CDR1 is LGHDT and CDR2 is YNNKEL (reference sequence). CDR3 length: 13 amino acids. The CDR3 region is CASSLIDKGEQFF. CDR3 DNA sequence: TGTGCCAGCAGCCTAATCGACAAGGGTGAGCAGTTCTTC.

This clone was picked up a small number of times. The chain uses TRBV10-1 and TRBJ1-1; a possible D gene is TRBD1 (5 bases). Looked up from germline, CDR1 is WNHNN and CDR2 is SYGVQD (reference sequence). This CDR3 has 15 residues. With 6 bases removed from V and 2 bases from J, the gap between germline ends came to 16 bases. CDR3 bases: TGCGCCAGCAGCGCCGGGACGGTCCCTAACACTGAAGCTTTCTTT. Its translation: CASSAGTVPNTEAFF.

The rearrangement joins TRBV11-3 to TRBJ2-3; 14 nucleotides align to TRBD2. The CDR3 loop spans 18 amino acids. Germline V CDR1 and CDR2: SGHNT, YENEEA. Germline trimming cut 0 bases from V and 2 bases from J; bases unmatched to any gene: 4. As DNA, the CDR3 is TGTGCCAGCAGCTTAGACGGACTAGCGGGGGGACCCACAGATACGCAGTATTTT. Protein sequence: CASSLDGLAGGPTDTQYF. Full variable domain (rest looked up from reference TRBV11-3 and TRBJ2-3): EAGVVQSPRYKIIEKKQPVAFWCNPISGHNTLYWYLQNLGQGPELLIRYENEEAVDDSQLPKDRFSAERLKGVDSTLKIQPAELGDSAVYLCASSLDGLAGGPTDTQYFGPGTRLTVL.

This chain links TRBV7-9 with TRBJ1-3; 7 positions agree with TRBD1. V shed 5 bases and J 4 bases; nucleotides not matched to a gene: 8. There are 15 residues in the CDR3. Germline lookup yields CDR1 SEHNR and CDR2 FQNEAQ (reference sequence). In DNA, the CDR3 is TGTGCCAGCAGCCAGGGGACAGACGCCGGAAACACCATATATTTT. The encoded protein is CASSQGTDAGNTIYF.

The count of this clone is one. The chain links TRBV18 to TRBJ1-1; 7 bases are shared with TRBD1. Per germline, CDR1 KGHSH and CDR2 LQKENI. The CDR3 extends over 14 amino acids. With 3 bases clipped from V and 0 bases from J, the junction kept 1 base outside the gene matches. CDR3 in amino acids: CASSPDRVNTEAFF. The CDR3 bases are TGTGCCAGCTCACCCGACAGGGTGAACACTGAAGCTTTCTTT.

The rearrangement links TRBV12-3 or TRBV12-4 to TRBJ1-1; D possibly corresponds to TRBD1 (6 bases). The CDR3 has 13 amino acids. The V gene lost 2 bases and the J gene lost 6 bases, with 10 bases spanning the gap. The CDR3 protein is CASSLLGQAEAFF. CDR3 DNA sequence: TGTGCCAGCAGTTTATTGGGACAAGCTGAAGCTTTCTTT.

This clone has only one observation. The rearrangement links TRBV9 to TRBJ2-3; D possibly uses TRBD1 or TRBD2 (5 bases each). Between the trimmed V and J ends, which lost 5 bases and 1 base, there was a span of 14 bases. Germline assignment: CDR1 SGDLS and CDR2 YYNGEE. The CDR3 contains 15 residues. In nucleotides, the CDR3 is TGTGCCAGCAGTCGAGCCATGGGGGGCACAGATACGCAGTATTTT. It yields the protein CASSRAMGGTDTQYF. Filled out from reference TRBV9 and TRBJ2-3, the complete variable domain reads DSGVTQTPKHLITATGQRVTLRCSPRSGDLSVYWYQQSLDQGLQFLIQYYNGEERAKGNILERFSAQQFPDLHSELNLSSLELGDSALYFCASSRAMGGTDTQYFGPGTRLTVL.

The chain joins TRBV18 to TRBJ1-5; TRBD1 aligns across 7 bases. The CDR3 sequence is 15 residues long. Germline CDR1 and CDR2: KGHSH and LQKENI. V dropped 2 bases and J dropped 7; count of bases not matched to a gene: 8. The CDR3 is CASSPGTATGQPQHF. As DNA, the CDR3 is TGTGCCAGCTCACCAGGGACAGCGACAGGACAGCCCCAGCATTTT.

The chain combines TRBV2 with TRBJ2-5; 7 bases agree with TRBD1. Germline CDR1 is SNHLY and CDR2 is FYNNEI. The J segment lost 2 bases and the V segment lost 7 bases, leaving 7 bases of the junction unmatched. The CDR3 is 14 residues long. CDR3 nucleotides: TGTGCCAGCACCCCGGGACAGTCACAAGAGACCCAGTACTTC. This encodes CASTPGQSQETQYF.

This clone was seen only once. The chain uses TRBV27 and TRBJ2-1, with TRBD2 as a possible D gene (6 bases). V was clipped by 6 bases and J by 2 bases, with 11 bases between them. In germline, CDR1 is MNHEY, CDR2 SMNVEV (reference sequence). The CDR3 runs to 14 residues. The CDR3 DNA is TGTGCCAGCAGGTCACTAGCTCCCTACAATGAGCAGTTCTTC. It is translated as CASRSLAPYNEQFF.

The chain carries TRBV7-9 and TRBJ1-4; D unresolved. Trimming took off 4 bases at V and 3 bases at J, with 15 bases between the two ends. The CDR3 totals 16 residues. Germline V gene lookup returns CDR1 SEHNR and CDR2 FQNEAQ (reference sequence). CDR3 protein: CASSSIAGLSNEKLFF. CDR3 DNA: TGTGCCAGCAGCTCTATAGCAGGCTTATCTAATGAAAAACTGTTTTTT.

The genes are TRBV19 and TRBJ1-2; 10 bases are shared with TRBD1. The trim removed 5 bases at V and 8 bases at J, leaving 17 bases unmatched. This CDR3 spans 17 amino acids. CDR1 LNHDA and CDR2 SQIVND come from the germline V gene (reference sequence). The DNA of the CDR3 is TGTGCCAGTAGTCTAAGCGGGACAGGGGTGCTTGTAAAAGGCTACACCTTC. Translated: CASSLSGTGVLVKGYTF.

This clone was observed a handful of times. J is TRBJ2-7 and V is TRBV10-3; weak D call: TRBD1 (6 bases). This CDR3 contains 15 residues. CDR1 and CDR2 from the germline V gene are ENHRY and SYGVKD. V was clipped by 6 bases and J by 1 base, with 16 bases between them. CDR3 loop: CAISATGQISYEQYF. As DNA, the CDR3 is TGTGCCATCAGCGCCACCGGACAGATTTCCTACGAGCAGTACTTC.

This sequence joins TRBV19 and TRBJ2-4, with TRBD1 identical over 10 bases. The germline CDR1 and CDR2 sequences are LNHDA and SQIVND (reference sequence). The CDR3 has 16 residues. The J segment lost 8 bases and the V segment lost 5 bases, leaving 12 bases of the junction unmatched. CDR3 bases: TGTGCCAGTAGTCCCCGGGACAGGGGAATTAGGGACATTCAGTACTTC. Translated, it gives CASSPRDRGIRDIQYF.